The rows below give T cell receptor beta chains drawn from one sample of a study of blood T cell repertoires in COVID-19. Clones were sequenced by immunoSEQ multiplex PCR, and TCRdb holds only the in-frame ones, with some missing. The sample lists 180,000 or so clones; roughly 87% were seen once. Sequenced: peripheral blood. The receptors come from a woman in her forties or fifties with acute or convalescent COVID-19. Each CDR3 is given with its conserved first and last residue. The D gene is left open where the match is weak. Only part of the rows carry a size: once, few, many, or a class if the clone is expanded.

length: 13; V: TRBV19; size: -; D: -; J: TRBJ1-2; DNA: TGTGCCAGTAGTACCGGACTTAACTATGGCTACACCTTC; CDR3: CASSTGLNYGYTF
length: 16; V: TRBV7-2; size: -; D: TRBD1; J: TRBJ2-3; DNA: TGTGCCAGCAGCTTAAGAACGGGACAGGGAATAGATACGCAGTATTTT; CDR3: CASSLRTGQGIDTQYF
length: 16; V: TRBV11-2; size: -; D: TRBD1; J: TRBJ1-2; DNA: TGTGCCAGCAGCGAAGGGGGGCAGGGGGCAAACTATGGCTACACCTTC; CDR3: CASSEGGQGANYGYTF
length: 17; V: TRBV5-1; size: -; D: TRBD1; J: TRBJ1-2; DNA: TGCGCCAGCAGCTTGGTCCGCCCGGGACAGGGGGCGGATGGCTACACCTTC; CDR3: CASSLVRPGQGADGYTF
length: 12; V: TRBV12-3/TRBV12-4; size: -; D: -; J: TRBJ2-3; DNA: TGTGCCAGCAGACAAAGCACAGATACGCAGTATTTT; CDR3: CASRQSTDTQYF
length: 14; V: TRBV2; size: -; D: -; J: TRBJ1-6; DNA: TGTGCCAGCAGAGCCCCAGGGAAAGATTCACCCCTCCACTTT; CDR3: CASRAPGKDSPLHF
length: 14; V: TRBV18; size: -; D: TRBD1; J: TRBJ1-2; DNA: TGTGCCAGCTCACCACAAGGACAGGGGTATGGCTACACCTTC; CDR3: CASSPQGQGYGYTF
length: 15; V: TRBV30; size: once; D: -; J: TRBJ1-6; DNA: TGTGCCTGGAGTCTTGGGCGACGGATAAATTCACCCCTCCACTTT; CDR3: CAWSLGRRINSPLHF
length: 12; V: TRBV5-1; size: -; D: -; J: TRBJ2-3; DNA: TGCGCCAGCCAAAGAGGGACAGATACGCAGTATTTT; CDR3: CASQRGTDTQYF
length: 15; V: TRBV9; size: once; D: -; J: TRBJ1-2; DNA: TGTGCCAGCAGCGAACCGGACGGGGGGGCTGATGGCTACACCTTC; CDR3: CASSEPDGGADGYTF
length: 12; V: TRBV19; size: -; D: -; J: TRBJ1-5; DNA: TGTGCCAGTAGTACGGGGGGGGTGGCCCAGCATTTT; CDR3: CASSTGGVAQHF
length: 13; V: TRBV13; size: -; D: -; J: TRBJ2-1; DNA: TGTGCCAGCAGCCCCGAGGAATACAATGAGCAGTTCTTC; CDR3: CASSPEEYNEQFF
length: 17; V: TRBV7-2; size: -; D: TRBD2; J: TRBJ2-3; DNA: TGTGCCAGCAGCCCCCTGGCTAGCGGGCAACTCACAGATACGCAGTATTTT; CDR3: CASSPLASGQLTDTQYF
length: 14; V: TRBV24-1; size: -; D: -; J: TRBJ1-5; DNA: TGTGCCACCGACTCAGGGTTCAGCAATCAGCCCCAGCATTTT; CDR3: CATDSGFSNQPQHF
length: 16; V: TRBV30; size: -; D: TRBD1; J: TRBJ2-7; DNA: TGTGCCTGGAGTGTACCCGAGGACAGGGTGATCGACGAGCAGTACTTC; CDR3: CAWSVPEDRVIDEQYF
length: 14; V: TRBV6-5; size: -; D: TRBD1; J: TRBJ2-7; DNA: TGTGCCAGCAGGATTACGGGACAGGGCTACGAGCAGTACTTC; CDR3: CASRITGQGYEQYF
length: 16; V: TRBV30; size: -; D: TRBD1; J: TRBJ1-3; DNA: TGTGCCTGGAGAGTGCCGGGACAGAGCTCTGGAAACACCATATATTTT; CDR3: CAWRVPGQSSGNTIYF
length: 15; V: TRBV7-3; size: -; D: TRBD1; J: TRBJ2-5; DNA: TGTGCCAGCAGCGCCACGGGACAGGCCCTAGGGACCCAGTACTTC; CDR3: CASSATGQALGTQYF
length: 15; V: TRBV30; size: -; D: TRBD2; J: TRBJ2-5; DNA: TGTGCCTGGAGTGTACTGGCGGGGGGGCAAGAGACCCAGTACTTC; CDR3: CAWSVLAGGQETQYF
length: 13; V: TRBV19; size: -; D: TRBD1; J: TRBJ1-5; DNA: TGTGCCAGTAGTGGGGACAGGGACCAGCCCCAGCATTTT; CDR3: CASSGDRDQPQHF
length: 15; V: TRBV30; size: -; D: -; J: TRBJ2-2; DNA: TGTGCCTGGAGTTTCGGACAGTCGAACACCGGGGAGCTGTTTTTT; CDR3: CAWSFGQSNTGELFF
length: 19; V: TRBV6-4; size: -; D: TRBD2; J: TRBJ2-4; DNA: TGTGCCAGCAGTGACGGGCTAGCGGGAGAAGAACTAGCCAAAAACATTCAGTACTTC; CDR3: CASSDGLAGEELAKNIQYF
length: 16; V: TRBV6-2/TRBV6-3; size: -; D: TRBD2; J: TRBJ2-6; DNA: TGTGCCAGCAGTTACTCGGGAGGGACCGGGGCCAACGTCCTGACTTTC; CDR3: CASSYSGGTGANVLTF
length: 15; V: TRBV4-3; size: -; D: TRBD2; J: TRBJ2-7; DNA: TGCGCCAGCAGCCAAGACCGGACTAGCAGCTACGAGCAGTACTTC; CDR3: CASSQDRTSSYEQYF
length: 15; V: TRBV7-9; size: -; D: -; J: TRBJ1-1; DNA: TGTGCCAGCAGCTTAGAGCCCGTTATGAACACTGAAGCTTTCTTT; CDR3: CASSLEPVMNTEAFF
length: 14; V: TRBV5-1; size: -; D: TRBD1; J: TRBJ1-1; DNA: TGCGCCAGCAGCTTAGGGACAGGGAATCCTGAAGCTTTCTTT; CDR3: CASSLGTGNPEAFF
length: 14; V: TRBV13; size: -; D: TRBD1; J: TRBJ2-3; DNA: TGTGCCAGCAGCTTTGGGACAGGCACAGATACGCAGTATTTT; CDR3: CASSFGTGTDTQYF
length: 14; V: TRBV27; size: few; D: TRBD2; J: TRBJ2-7; DNA: TGTGCCAGCAGTCCAGCGGGGTCCTCCTACGAGCAGTACTTC; CDR3: CASSPAGSSYEQYF
length: 17; V: TRBV10-3; size: few; D: TRBD1; J: TRBJ2-5; DNA: TGTGCCATCAGTGAGAGTATACAGGGGGCGTACCAAGAGACCCAGTACTTC; CDR3: CAISESIQGAYQETQYF
length: 15; V: TRBV11-3; size: -; D: TRBD1; J: TRBJ1-1; DNA: TGTGCCAGCAGCTTATGGACAGGCCCGAACACTGAAGCTTTCTTT; CDR3: CASSLWTGPNTEAFF
length: 15; V: TRBV25-1; size: -; D: TRBD2; J: TRBJ2-1; DNA: TGTGCCAGCAGTGAATCTAGCGGAGGCTACAATGAGCAGTTCTTC; CDR3: CASSESSGGYNEQFF
length: 15; V: TRBV7-9; size: -; D: -; J: TRBJ1-4; DNA: TGTGCCAGCAGCCCCCCCCGAGCAACTAATGAAAAACTGTTTTTT; CDR3: CASSPPRATNEKLFF
length: 13; V: TRBV4-3; size: -; D: -; J: TRBJ1-2; DNA: TGCGCCAGCAGCCAAGTGGGGGCAGGAGGCTACACCTTC; CDR3: CASSQVGAGGYTF
length: 15; V: TRBV7-2; size: -; D: TRBD2; J: TRBJ2-7; DNA: TGTGCCAGCAGCTTAGTTACGGGGGGCTCCTACGAGCAGTACTTC; CDR3: CASSLVTGGSYEQYF
length: 13; V: TRBV6-5; size: once; D: -; J: TRBJ1-2; DNA: TGTGCCAGCAGCCAACAGGGAGACTATGGCTACACCTTC; CDR3: CASSQQGDYGYTF
length: 15; V: TRBV18; size: -; D: -; J: TRBJ2-7; DNA: TGTGCCAGCTCACCAAAGTCAGGGGACCCCTACGAGCAGTACTTC; CDR3: CASSPKSGDPYEQYF
length: 13; V: TRBV6-4; size: -; D: -; J: TRBJ1-4; DNA: TGTGCCAGCGGGCCCCCAAAGTGGGAAAAACTGTTTTTT; CDR3: CASGPPKWEKLFF